The 30 T cell receptor beta chains presented below share a single source sample, sequenced in a study of T cell responses to AZD1222 COVID-19 vaccine. Assay: immunoSEQ multiplex PCR; the TCRdb copy retains only in-frame clones and omits some. Of about 140,000 clones listed, about nine tenths are singletons. Sample: peripheral blood, taken on day 0 of AZD1222 vaccination. The source is an adult in good health.

The chain carries TRBV7-9 and TRBJ1-4; TRBD1 is a possible D gene (6 bases). Trimming took 9 bases from V and 2 from J, leaving 10 bases between them. Germline lookup yields CDR1 SEHNR and CDR2 FQNEAQ (reference sequence). CDR3 size: 13 residues. CDR3 residues: CARRGGTNEKLFF. For the CDR3, the DNA is TGTGCCAGACGGGGGGGCACTAATGAAAAACTGTTTTTT.

This chain joins TRBV5-6 and TRBJ1-6, with D possibly matching TRBD1 (6 bases). This CDR3 spans 16 amino acids. Germline values: CDR1 SGHDT, CDR2 YYEEEE. Trimming removed 6 bases from V and 10 bases from J, with 23 bases in between. CDR3 sequence: CASNLGQTGSSSPLHF. The CDR3 DNA reads TGTGCCAGCAATCTAGGGCAGACAGGTTCTTCGTCACCCCTCCACTTT.

This chain uses TRBV12-5 with TRBJ2-7; 12 bases fit TRBD1. The CDR3 has 14 residues. V lost 5 bases and J lost 7; bases outside the gene matches: 6. Germline CDR1 and CDR2: LGHNT and FRNRAP. The CDR3 spells CASGRGQGAEEQYF. Here the CDR3 DNA reads TGTGCTAGTGGTAGGGGACAGGGGGCGGAGGAGCAGTACTTC.

DNA of the CDR3: TGTGCCAGCAGCCCCTTAAGGCGCGGCGACGAGCAGTACTTC. This gives the protein CASSPLRRGDEQYF. The V and J genes are TRBV4-2 and TRBJ2-7; D is undetermined. The germline CDR1 and CDR2 sequences are LGHNA and YNFKEQ. The CDR3 length is 14 residues. V dropped 4 bases and J dropped 5 bases, with 15 bases sitting between them.

The gene calls are TRBV3-1 (or the pseudogene TRBV3-2) and TRBJ1-1; 7 nucleotides align to TRBD1. This CDR3 has 13 residues. With 4 bases clipped from V and 11 bases from J, the junction kept 10 bases outside the gene matches. Germline V gene lookup returns CDR1 LGHDT and CDR2 YNNKEL (reference sequence). The CDR3 nucleotides read TGTGCCAGCAGCCCGCAGAGGGAGGGGGCTGCTTTCTTT. Translation: CASSPQREGAAFF.

The V call is TRBV25-1, the J call TRBJ2-2, with D uncertain. CDR3 size: 13 residues. Trimming removed 6 bases from V and 5 bases from J, with 10 bases in between. Germline loops: CDR1 MGHDK, CDR2 SYGVNS. CDR3 in amino acids: CASRSSGTGELFF. CDR3 nucleotides: TGTGCCAGCAGGAGTTCTGGTACCGGGGAGCTGTTTTTT.

V gene TRBV21-1 combines with J gene TRBJ1-3. TRBV21-1 is described as a pseudogene. There are 13 residues in the CDR3. CDR3 sequence: CASGCRSGNTIYF. Here the CDR3 DNA reads TGTGCCAGCGGCTGCCGGTCAGGAAACACCATATATTTT.

V is TRBV20-1 and J is TRBJ1-3; 8 positions match TRBD1. The germline gives CDR1 DFQATT, CDR2 SNEGSKA (reference sequence). CDR3 length: 16 amino acids. J was trimmed by 2 bases and V by 3 bases; bases with no gene match: 9. CDR3 amino acids: CSASLDREVTGNTIYF. The CDR3 nucleotides read TGCAGTGCTAGTTTGGACAGGGAGGTTACTGGAAACACCATATATTTT.

This chain uses TRBV7-9 with TRBJ2-7; D may be TRBD1 or TRBD2 (6 bases each). The germline V and J ends were trimmed by 6 bases and 5 bases, with 17 bases remaining between them. This CDR3 has 14 residues. Germline values: CDR1 SEHNR, CDR2 FQNEAQ (reference sequence). CDR3 DNA sequence: TGTGCCAGCAGGCCGAAGGGGGGAGACCACGAGCAGTACTTC. It codes for CASRPKGGDHEQYF.

This clone was seen only once. The chain combines TRBV6-5 with TRBJ1-1; D remains ambiguous. The V gene lost 8 bases and the J gene lost 5 bases, with 18 bases spanning the gap. CDR3 length: 14 residues. The germline V gene has CDR1 MNHEY and CDR2 SVGAGI. The DNA for the CDR3 is TGTGCCAGCTACGCGTCGGCCTCGAATACTGAAGCTTTCTTT. Translating it yields CASYASASNTEAFF.

J is TRBJ2-3 and V is TRBV9; the D gene is possibly TRBD2 (5 bases). Trimming removed 0 bases at V and 2 bases at J, with 10 bases between. Germline CDR1 SGDLS, CDR2 YYNGEE. CDR3 length: 15 amino acids. The CDR3 here is CASSVGGRSTDTQYF. CDR3 nucleotide sequence: TGTGCCAGCAGCGTAGGAGGGCGGTCCACAGATACGCAGTATTTT.

The J gene is TRBJ2-7, the V gene TRBV19; D is perhaps TRBD2 (6 bases). CDR1 is LNHDA, CDR2 SQIVND, per germline (reference sequence). The CDR3 consists of 13 residues. The V and J ends lost 4 bases and 10 bases respectively, with 17 bases between them. The CDR3 loop reads CASSNSGYAIQYF. The CDR3 DNA is TGTGCCAGTAGTAATAGCGGCTACGCCATACAGTACTTC.

There are a few counts of this clone. CDR3 loop: CASRHGVAGTGGNEQFF. The CDR3 DNA sequence: TGTGCCAGCAGACATGGGGTAGCGGGGACTGGGGGCAATGAGCAGTTCTTC. The chain carries TRBV4-2 and TRBJ2-1; 8 bases line up with TRBD2. CDR1 is LGHNA, CDR2 YNFKEQ, per germline. The CDR3 is made up of 17 amino acids. V was clipped by 6 bases and J by 6 bases; unmatched bases: 16.

This chain joins TRBV9 and TRBJ2-7; D ambiguous. Trimming took off 4 bases at V and 0 bases at J, with 14 bases between the two ends. The V gene's germline CDR1 is SGDLS and CDR2 YYNGEE. The CDR3 length is 15 residues. CDR3 sequence reads: CASSPNSEASYEQYF. The CDR3 DNA reads as TGTGCCAGCAGCCCTAACTCAGAAGCCTCCTACGAGCAGTACTTC.

The rearrangement links TRBV25-1 to TRBJ2-5; D might be TRBD2 (6 bases). Germline CDR1 and CDR2: MGHDK and SYGVNS. Between the trimmed V and J ends, which lost 4 bases and 1 base, there was a span of 10 bases. The CDR3 sequence is 14 residues long. DNA for the CDR3: TGTGCCAGCAGTGCGAGGGAGGCCCAAGAGACCCAGTACTTC. Translation: CASSAREAQETQYF.

V and J are TRBV6-4 and TRBJ1-1, with D unresolved. V shed 3 bases and J shed 9 bases, with 8 bases lying between them. This CDR3 comprises 11 residues. CDR1 MRHNA and CDR2 SNTAGT come from the germline V gene. CDR3 nucleotides: TGTGCCAGCAGTGAGGGAAACAAAGCTTTCTTT. This codes for CASSEGNKAFF.

This chain joins TRBV11-1 and TRBJ2-7; D gene uncertain. CDR1 and CDR2 (germline): SGHAT, FQDESV (reference sequence). Trimming left V 3 bases short and J 6 bases short, with 9 bases between. The CDR3 runs to 12 residues. CDR3 nucleotide sequence: TGTGCCAGCAGCTTCACTGGCCTCGAGCAGTACTTC. As protein: CASSFTGLEQYF.

The chain carries TRBV12-5 and TRBJ2-4; D ambiguous. Trimming removed 3 bases from V and 9 bases from J, with 6 bases in between. The CDR3 is made up of 11 amino acids. CDR1 LGHNT and CDR2 FRNRAP come from the germline V gene. The CDR3 DNA sequence: TGTGCTAGTGGTTTCGCAGGCATTCAGTACTTC. Its translation: CASGFAGIQYF.

A single count supports this clone. The genes are TRBV9 and TRBJ2-5; 14 bases map to TRBD2. With V trimmed by 2 bases and J by 5 bases, 5 bases remained unmatched. The CDR3 spans 16 residues. Germline V CDR1 and CDR2: SGDLS, YYNGEE. The CDR3 reads CASSVARTSGGETQYF. The CDR3 bases are TGTGCCAGCAGCGTCGCCCGGACTAGCGGGGGGGAGACCCAGTACTTC.

J is TRBJ1-4 and V is TRBV7-9; perhaps TRBD1 as D (5 bases). Trimming took 3 bases from V and 4 from J, leaving 18 bases between them. CDR1 SEHNR and CDR2 FQNEAQ come from the germline V gene (reference sequence). CDR3 length: 17 amino acids. The CDR3 DNA is TGTGCCAGCAGCTTTTTTGGGTCGGGGACGGGTAATGAAAAACTGTTTTTT. The encoded protein is CASSFFGSGTGNEKLFF.

The V gene is TRBV7-9, the J gene TRBJ2-1; D is ambiguous. CDR1 and CDR2 from the germline V gene are SEHNR and FQNEAQ (reference sequence). CDR3 length: 14 residues. The germline V and J ends were trimmed by 5 bases and 7 bases, with 15 bases remaining between them. The CDR3 DNA is TGTGCCAGCAGCCCCGGGTCCCTAAATAATGAGCAGTTCTTC. Translated, it gives CASSPGSLNNEQFF.

The V gene is TRBV2, the J gene TRBJ1-4; tentative D call: TRBD1 (6 bases). Germline CDR1 reads SNHLY; CDR2 reads FYNNEI. The length of the CDR3 is 15 residues. V was clipped by 6 bases and J by 0 bases, with 11 bases between them. The CDR3 spells CASSLRQATNEKLFF. The CDR3 nucleotides read TGTGCCAGCAGCCTCCGACAGGCAACTAATGAAAAACTGTTTTTT.

The genes are TRBV30 and TRBJ2-7, with 12 positions matching TRBD2. The germline CDR1 and CDR2 sequences are GTSNPN and SVGIG (reference sequence). The V and J ends lost 6 bases and 2 bases, in that order; junction bases with no gene match: 2. The CDR3 spans 13 residues. The CDR3 DNA reads as TGTGCCTGCGCTAGCGGGGGGGCCTACGAGCAGTACTTC. As protein: CACASGGAYEQYF.

This chain connects TRBV21-1 to TRBJ1-6. TRBV21-1 is reported as a pseudogene. This CDR3 contains 18 residues. The CDR3 DNA reads as TGTGCCAGCAGACCAAGGGGGGCGGAGAGCTCCTATAATTCACCCCTCCACTTT. Its translation: CASRPRGAESSYNSPLHF.

The chain joins TRBV4-2 to TRBJ2-7; D call uncertain. CDR3 size: 14 residues. V lost 4 bases to trimming and J lost 3 bases, with 13 bases between them. Germline V gene lookup returns CDR1 LGHNA and CDR2 YNFKEQ. The CDR3 DNA follows: TGTGCCAGCAGCCCGCAACGGGTAGACTACGAGCAGTACTTC. Its translation: CASSPQRVDYEQYF.

This chain links TRBV3-1 (or the pseudogene TRBV3-2) with TRBJ2-1, with 16 nucleotides matching TRBD2. CDR1 and CDR2 from the germline V gene are LGHDT and YNNKEL (reference sequence). V shed 3 bases and J 3 bases; nucleotides not matched to a gene: 8. This CDR3 is 19 amino acids long. The CDR3 reads CASSQSGTSGGAGYNEQFF. CDR3 DNA sequence: TGTGCCAGCAGCCAGTCCGGGACTAGCGGGGGGGCGGGCTACAATGAGCAGTTCTTC.

The gene calls are TRBV7-2 and TRBJ2-3; D is uncertain. Germline CDR1 and CDR2: SGHTA and FQGNSA. Trimming removed 6 bases from V and 11 bases from J, with 15 bases in between. This CDR3 has 12 amino acids. The CDR3 DNA is TGTGCCAGCAGACTGCCCAGCACACTGCAGTATTTT. Its translation is CASRLPSTLQYF.

The chain combines TRBV9 with TRBJ2-2, with TRBD1 as a possible D gene (6 bases). Germline V gene lookup returns CDR1 SGDLS and CDR2 YYNGEE. Deletions cut 4 bases from V and 3 bases from J, with 22 bases between. The length of the CDR3 is 18 residues. The CDR3 DNA is TGTGCCAGCAGCATGGGGGCACGGACATCGAAGTACACCGGGGAGCTGTTTTTT. Its protein product is CASSMGARTSKYTGELFF.

The rearrangement uses TRBV7-8 and TRBJ2-1; no clear D gene. This CDR3 is built from 16 residues. CDR1 and CDR2 from the germline V gene are SGHVS and FQNEAQ. Trimming cost V 0 bases and J 4 bases, with 13 bases left between them. This CDR3 is CASSLALLIEYNEQFF. The CDR3 region has the DNA TGTGCCAGCAGCTTAGCGTTATTAATTGAATACAATGAGCAGTTCTTC.

V is TRBV4-2 and J is TRBJ1-4; no reliable D call. Per the germline V gene, CDR1 is LGHNA and CDR2 is YNFKEQ. V was shortened by 0 bases and J by 11 bases, with 7 bases between the two germline ends. The CDR3 totals 12 residues. The CDR3 here is CASSQDREKLFF. The CDR3 bases are TGTGCCAGCAGCCAAGATCGAGAGAAACTGTTTTTT.